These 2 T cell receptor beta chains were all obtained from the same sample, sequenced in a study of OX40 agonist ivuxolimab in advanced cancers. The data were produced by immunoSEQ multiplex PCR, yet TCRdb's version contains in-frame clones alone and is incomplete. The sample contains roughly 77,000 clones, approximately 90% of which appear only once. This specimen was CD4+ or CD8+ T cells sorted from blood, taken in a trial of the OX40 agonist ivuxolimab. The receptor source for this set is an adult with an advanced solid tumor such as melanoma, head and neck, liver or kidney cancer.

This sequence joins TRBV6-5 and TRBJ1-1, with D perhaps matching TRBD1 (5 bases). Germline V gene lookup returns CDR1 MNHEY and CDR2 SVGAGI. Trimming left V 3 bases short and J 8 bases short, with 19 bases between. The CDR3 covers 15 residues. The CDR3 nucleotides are TGTGCCAGCAGTTATAACGTTGGGACGGAAGGCGAAGCTTTCTTT. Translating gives CASSYNVGTEGEAFF.

CDR3 sequence reads: CASSVPGSREQYF. The DNA for the CDR3 is TGTGCCAGCAGCGTCCCGGGTTCGAGGGAGCAGTACTTC. The chain links TRBV9 to TRBJ2-7, with D hard to call. Trimming shortened V by 2 bases and J by 7 bases, and 13 bases separated the two germline ends. CDR3 length equals 13 residues. CDR1 and CDR2 (germline): SGDLS, YYNGEE.